Following are 7 T cell receptor beta chains from one sample sequenced in a study of identical twins. TCRdb analysed the 5' RACE reads with MiXCR anew, one entry per CDR3 protein. The table lists 460,000 or so distinct CDR3 sequences, 12% to 15% of them singletons. These same records also appear under a second study, on yellow fever vaccine responses in identical twins.

What was sequenced was CD4+ T cells sorted from blood. All receptors derive from a woman aged 18 to 35 in good health.

The table lists this clonotype with a few counts. The gene calls are TRBV30 and TRBJ1-1; tentative D call: TRBD1 (5 bases). Germline-derived CDR1 and CDR2 are GTSNPN and SVGIG (reference sequence). CDR3 length equals 12 residues. Trimming cost V 1 base and J 4 bases, with 7 bases left between them. CDR3 DNA sequence: TGTGCCTGGAGTGCGGGGGGCACTGAAGCTTTCTTT. Translated: CAWSAGGTEAFF.

Comment on this clonotype: Relative to the germline gene, one junction end is altered; a read error may explain this. This chain connects TRBV6-2 or TRBV6-3 to TRBJ2-5; D is unresolved. CDR1 MNHEY and CDR2 SVGEGT come from the germline V gene. This CDR3 has 12 amino acids. The DNA of the CDR3 is TGTGCCAGCAGTTACACCCGAGAGTCCCAGTACTTC. It codes for CASSYTRESQYF.

Points on this clonotype: The junction departs from germline at one end; a sequencing error may be responsible. The chain carries TRBV5-1 and TRBJ2-7, with a weak D call TRBD2 (5 bases). The CDR3 sequence is 14 residues long. Germline V CDR1 and CDR2: SGHRS, YFSETQ. The DNA for the CDR3 is TGCGCCAGCAGCTTGGGCCAGGACTCCTACGAGCAGTGCTTC. Translation: CASSLGQDSYEQCF.

Regarding this clonotype: Its ends do not fully match the called genes, so a read error is possible. V gene TRBV7-3 combines with J gene TRBJ1-6; D is unresolved. The length of the CDR3 is 14 residues. Germline V gives CDR1 SGHTA, CDR2 FQGTGA. The CDR3 nucleotides read TGTGCCAGCAGCCCCGGGTCCTACAATTCACCCCTCCACTTT. Encoded protein: CASSPGSYNSPLHF.

The chain is built from TRBV20-1 and TRBJ2-4; D tentatively fits TRBD1 or TRBD2 (5 bases each). This CDR3 has 13 amino acids. Germline CDR1 reads DFQATT; CDR2 reads SNEGSKA (reference sequence). Trimming cost V 2 bases and J 6 bases, with 11 bases left between them. The CDR3 sequence: CSARIEGRNIQYF. The CDR3 nucleotides are TGCAGTGCTAGAATAGAGGGACGAAACATTCAGTACTTC.

The V gene is TRBV11-2, the J gene TRBJ2-1; TRBD2 agrees at 11 bases. The CDR3 runs to 18 residues. Germline CDR1 and CDR2: SGHAT and FQNNGV. Unmatched junction bases numbered 12, after V lost 1 base and J lost 7 bases. CDR3 residues: CASSLGVSGGARGNEQFF. Written as DNA, the CDR3 is TGTGCCAGCAGCTTAGGGGTTAGCGGGGGGGCCCGAGGGAATGAGCAGTTCTTC.

The V and J genes are TRBV29-1 and TRBJ2-1; D tentatively fits TRBD1 or TRBD2 (5 bases each). The V end was cut by 7 bases, the J end by 0 bases, with 19 bases between. The CDR3 runs to 16 residues. CDR1 SQVTM and CDR2 ANQGSEA come from the germline V gene. The CDR3 DNA sequence: TGCAGCGGGATCCGGGACCTCTTTAGCTCCTACAATGAGCAGTTCTTC. Residues: CSGIRDLFSSYNEQFF.